Following are 25 T cell receptor beta chains from one sample sequenced in a study of blood T cell repertoires in COVID-19 (TCRdb year 2020). The method behind the library was the immunoSEQ multiplex PCR assay. Held by TCRdb, this immuneACCESS table contains in-frame sequences only and omits some clones. Under half of the omission traces to an unresolved V gene where checked; the cause of the rest is unknown. The sample records 100,000 to 150,000 clones, roughly 84% of which are singletons. The ten largest clonotypes hold approximately 18% of the sample. Sequencing was done on a sample of peripheral blood. These receptors originate from a woman older than 75 with acute or convalescent COVID-19.

The rearrangement links TRBV3-1 (or the pseudogene TRBV3-2) to TRBJ1-6, with D possibly being TRBD1 (6 bases). In germline, CDR1 is LGHDT, CDR2 YNNKEL (reference sequence). Trimming removed 4 bases from V and 8 bases from J, with 12 bases in between. This CDR3 is 14 amino acids long. This CDR3 is CASSRRGGHSPLHF. In DNA, the CDR3 is TGTGCCAGCAGCCGCAGAGGGGGTCATTCACCCCTCCACTTT.

This chain joins TRBV4-1 and TRBJ1-2; TRBD1 might be the D (5 bases). The CDR3 contains 16 residues. Germline V CDR1 and CDR2: MGHRA, YSYEKL. Trimming shortened V by 0 bases and J by 4 bases, and 15 bases separated the two germline ends. CDR3 sequence reads: CASSQEAAGVLYGYTF. Written as DNA, the CDR3 is TGCGCCAGCAGCCAAGAGGCCGCGGGGGTCCTCTATGGCTACACCTTC.

This chain uses TRBV14 with TRBJ2-7, with D perhaps TRBD1 (5 bases). The length of the CDR3 is 13 residues. Looked up from germline, CDR1 is SGHDN and CDR2 is FVKESK. V dropped 1 base and J dropped 2 bases, with 6 bases sitting between them. The CDR3 here is CASSQVRAYEQYF. CDR3 DNA: TGTGCCAGCAGCCAAGTCAGGGCCTACGAGCAGTACTTC.

The genes are TRBV29-1 and TRBJ1-2; D might be TRBD1 (5 bases). The CDR3 spans 20 residues. CDR1 and CDR2 (germline): SQVTM, ANQGSEA. V lost 0 bases to trimming and J lost 3 bases, with 29 bases between them. The CDR3 nucleotides read TGCAGCGTTGAAGAGGCGGGACCGAGCATGATGGACTTTCGGGACTATGGCTACACCTTC. Translation: CSVEEAGPSMMDFRDYGYTF.

This chain links TRBV5-8 with TRBJ2-5, with TRBD1 matching 7 bases. The CDR3 consists of 16 residues. The trim removed 2 bases at V and 1 base at J, leaving 8 bases unmatched. Germline values: CDR1 SGHTS, CDR2 YDEGEE. CDR3 sequence: CASSFRGTALQETQYF. The CDR3 DNA sequence: TGTGCCAGCAGCTTCCGAGGGACAGCCCTCCAAGAGACCCAGTACTTC.

This clone occurred a few times. V is TRBV25-1 and J is TRBJ1-5; 7 bases agree with TRBD1. The CDR3 runs to 17 residues. V shed 1 base and J 6 bases; nucleotides not matched to a gene: 12. The germline CDR1 and CDR2 sequences are MGHDK and SYGVNS. CDR3 nucleotides: TGTGCCAGCAGTGAATCAAGCGGCAGGGGGATAAGTCAGCCCCAGCATTTT. The encoded protein is CASSESSGRGISQPQHF.

The chain carries TRBV10-1 and TRBJ2-7, with D possibly matching TRBD1 (6 bases). Germline loops: CDR1 WNHNN, CDR2 SYGVQD (reference sequence). CDR3 size: 14 residues. Trimming cost V 8 bases and J 5 bases, with 19 bases left between them. This CDR3 is CASGPQGNRHEQYF. CDR3 coding DNA: TGCGCCAGCGGTCCACAGGGTAATCGGCACGAGCAGTACTTC.

V is TRBV11-2 and J is TRBJ1-6; 8 nucleotides line up with TRBD1. V was pared by 6 bases and J by 10 bases, with 11 bases of the junction left unmatched. CDR3 length: 15 residues. Germline CDR1 is SGHAT and CDR2 is FQNNGV. CDR3 protein: CASRGQVQVGSPLHF. In DNA, the CDR3 is TGTGCCAGCAGGGGACAGGTCCAAGTCGGCTCACCCCTCCACTTT.

For the CDR3, the DNA is TGTGCCAGCTCACCGCGGGGACCCGACGAGCAGTACTTC. It codes for CASSPRGPDEQYF. The chain employs TRBV18 and TRBJ2-7; D perhaps matches TRBD2 (6 bases). The V gene lost 3 bases and the J gene lost 5 bases, with 11 bases spanning the gap. This CDR3 has 13 amino acids. Germline V CDR1 and CDR2: KGHSH, LQKENI.

The gene calls are TRBV5-8 and TRBJ1-6, with no clear D. The germline gives CDR1 SGHTS, CDR2 YDEGEE. V dropped 1 base and J dropped 4 bases, with 6 bases sitting between them. The CDR3 totals 14 residues. In DNA form, the CDR3 reads TGTGCCAGCAGCTTGTCGGGGTATAATTCACCCCTCCACTTT. This sequence encodes CASSLSGYNSPLHF. The full variable domain, in which reference TRBV5-8 and TRBJ1-6 provide the parts outside the CDR3, is EAGVTQSPTHLIKTRGQQATLRCSPISGHTSVYWYQQALGLGLQFLLWYDEGEERNRGNFPPRFSGRQFPNYSSELNVNALELEDSALYLCASSLSGYNSPLHFGNGTRLTVT.

This chain uses TRBV7-2 with TRBJ1-3, with 7 bases identical to TRBD1. The V and J ends lost 5 bases and 1 base, in that order; junction bases with no gene match: 2. The V gene's germline CDR1 is SGHTA and CDR2 FQGNSA. The CDR3 totals 14 residues. As DNA, the CDR3 is TGTGCCAGCAGCCAGGGACAGTCTGGAAACACCATATATTTT. Translation: CASSQGQSGNTIYF.

This clone has a handful of counts. V gene TRBV3-1 (or the pseudogene TRBV3-2) combines with J gene TRBJ1-4; 7 bases agree with TRBD1. The CDR3 is 16 residues long. Germline V gene data show CDR1 as LGHDT and CDR2 as YNNKEL (reference sequence). V lost 3 bases and J lost 4; bases outside the gene matches: 8. Written as DNA, the CDR3 is TGTGCCAGCAGCCAGTCCACAGGGGCAGGTAATGAAAAACTGTTTTTT. This gives the protein CASSQSTGAGNEKLFF.

This clone has just one count. V gene TRBV10-2 combines with J gene TRBJ2-1, with TRBD2 matching 8 bases. Trimming at V came to 4 bases and at J to 8 bases, leaving 13 bases not matched to a gene. This CDR3 is 16 amino acids long. Germline V CDR1 and CDR2: WSHSY, SAAADI. This CDR3 is CASSALAGQPPDEQFF. The CDR3 DNA reads TGCGCCAGCAGTGCTCTAGCGGGCCAACCCCCGGATGAGCAGTTCTTC.

J is TRBJ2-3 and V is TRBV18; 8 bases map to TRBD2. Trimming removed 0 bases from V and 0 bases from J; junction bases left unmatched: 2. This CDR3 is built from 16 residues. CDR1 is KGHSH and CDR2 is LQKENI in the germline V gene. Here the CDR3 DNA reads TGTGCCAGCTCACCACCGGCGGGGGGAAGCACAGATACGCAGTATTTT. This sequence encodes CASSPPAGGSTDTQYF.

The gene calls are TRBV9 and TRBJ2-7; tentative D call: TRBD2 (5 bases). From germline, CDR1 is SGDLS and CDR2 YYNGEE. The V end lost 4 bases, the J end lost 3 bases, and 17 bases lay between the germline ends. The CDR3 loop spans 15 amino acids. In DNA form, the CDR3 reads TGTGCCAGCAGCCCCCGGTGGGGAGCGGACTACGAGCAGTACTTC. Its translation is CASSPRWGADYEQYF. The full variable domain, completed using reference TRBV9 and TRBJ2-7, is DSGVTQTPKHLITATGQRVTLRCSPRSGDLSVYWYQQSLDQGLQFLIQYYNGEERAKGNILERFSAQQFPDLHSELNLSSLELGDSALYFCASSPRWGADYEQYFGPGTRLTVT.

This chain uses TRBV3-1 (or the pseudogene TRBV3-2) with TRBJ2-4; D is undetermined. The germline V gene has CDR1 LGHDT and CDR2 YNNKEL (reference sequence). Trimming removed 4 bases from V and 2 bases from J, with 15 bases in between. The CDR3 runs to 16 residues. Here the CDR3 reads CASSPSTVRTKNIQYF. CDR3 nucleotide sequence: TGTGCCAGCAGCCCCTCAACAGTAAGGACCAAAAACATTCAGTACTTC.

The chain carries TRBV7-2 and TRBJ2-3; 10 positions agree with TRBD2. In germline, CDR1 is SGHTA, CDR2 FQGNSA. The CDR3 totals 18 residues. V gave up 2 bases and J gave up 2 bases; unmatched junction bases: 10. The CDR3: CASSLMSSGGRFTDTQYF. The CDR3 bases are TGTGCCAGCAGCTTAATGTCTAGCGGGGGACGTTTCACAGATACGCAGTATTTT.

This clone was counted once. CDR3 sequence reads: CSVGDREGRPLHF. CDR3 nucleotide sequence: TGCAGCGTCGGGGACAGGGAAGGTCGGCCCCTCCACTTT. The J gene is TRBJ1-6, the V gene TRBV29-1, with TRBD1 matching over 9 bases. Germline CDR1 SQVTM, CDR2 ANQGSEA. V lost 6 bases to trimming and J lost 13 bases; unmatched junction nucleotides: 10. The CDR3 runs 13 residues.

In DNA form, the CDR3 reads TGTGCCAGCAGCCCATCGGGACAGCACTACGAGCAGTACTTC. It is translated as CASSPSGQHYEQYF. The chain links TRBV9 to TRBJ2-7, with 7 bases matching TRBD1. Germline V gene lookup returns CDR1 SGDLS and CDR2 YYNGEE. With V trimmed by 4 bases and J by 3 bases, 7 bases remained unmatched. This CDR3 is built from 14 residues.

V gene TRBV7-9 combines with J gene TRBJ1-4; TRBD1 is a possible D gene (5 bases). V gave up 2 bases and J gave up 7 bases, with 14 bases separating them. Germline-derived CDR1 and CDR2 are SEHNR and FQNEAQ (reference sequence). The CDR3 covers 15 residues. The CDR3 DNA sequence: TGTGCCAGCAGCTTAAGTCTCCAGGGCGCTGAAAAACTGTTTTTT. Residues: CASSLSLQGAEKLFF.

CDR3 protein: CASSEHGSGTREKLFF. In DNA, the CDR3 is TGTGCCAGTAGCGAACATGGAAGCGGGACTCGGGAAAAACTGTTTTTT. V is TRBV19 and J is TRBJ1-4; possible D gene TRBD1, 5 bases. CDR1 and CDR2 from the germline V gene are LNHDA and SQIVND (reference sequence). The CDR3 has 16 residues. The V and J ends lost 6 bases and 8 bases respectively, with 22 bases between them.

V usage is TRBV15 and J usage is TRBJ1-2; D might be TRBD1 (6 bases). Germline values: CDR1 LNHNV, CDR2 YYDKDF (reference sequence). The CDR3 loop spans 14 amino acids. V was cut by 3 bases and J by 7 bases, with 15 bases left in between. The CDR3 DNA sequence: TGTGCCACCAGCAGGGACAGTTTGTCTAGTGGCTACACCTTC. It specifies CATSRDSLSSGYTF.

This clone was detected only once. The chain employs TRBV19 and TRBJ1-2, with D perhaps matching TRBD1 (5 bases). V was trimmed by 3 bases and J by 2 bases, leaving 13 bases between them. In germline, CDR1 is LNHDA, CDR2 SQIVND (reference sequence). The CDR3 has 15 residues. The CDR3 sequence is CASSIRLQANYGYTF. The DNA for the CDR3 is TGTGCCAGTAGTATCCGATTACAGGCAAACTATGGCTACACCTTC.

The chain couples TRBV19 to TRBJ1-3; no definite D call. The V and J ends lost 6 bases and 1 base respectively, with 13 bases between them. The CDR3 covers 15 residues. Germline-derived CDR1 and CDR2 are LNHDA and SQIVND (reference sequence). The CDR3 spells CASSGGSRSGNTIYF. In DNA, the CDR3 is TGTGCCAGTAGCGGAGGGTCTAGGTCTGGAAACACCATATATTTT.

This clone has more than one count but fewer than ten. V is TRBV5-8 and J is TRBJ2-1; a possible D gene is TRBD1 (7 bases). The CDR3 length is 15 residues. V gave up 4 bases and J gave up 4 bases, with 15 bases separating them. Germline CDR1 reads SGHTS; CDR2 reads YDEGEE. CDR3 in DNA: TGTGCCAGCAGCCGGAGGGGGCCCCAATACAATGAGCAGTTCTTC. This gives the protein CASSRRGPQYNEQFF.